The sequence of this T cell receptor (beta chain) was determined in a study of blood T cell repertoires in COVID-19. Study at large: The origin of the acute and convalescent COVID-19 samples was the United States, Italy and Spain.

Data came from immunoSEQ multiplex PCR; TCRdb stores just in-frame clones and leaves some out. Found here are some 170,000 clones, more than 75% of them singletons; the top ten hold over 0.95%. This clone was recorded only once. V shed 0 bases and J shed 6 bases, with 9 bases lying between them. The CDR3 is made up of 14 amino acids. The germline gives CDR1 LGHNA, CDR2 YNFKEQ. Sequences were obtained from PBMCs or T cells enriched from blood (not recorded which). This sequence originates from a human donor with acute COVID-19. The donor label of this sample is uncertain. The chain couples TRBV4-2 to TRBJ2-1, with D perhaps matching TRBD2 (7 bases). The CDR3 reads CASSQERGLNEQFF. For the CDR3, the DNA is TGTGCCAGCAGCCAAGAGCGGGGGCTCAATGAGCAGTTCTTC.